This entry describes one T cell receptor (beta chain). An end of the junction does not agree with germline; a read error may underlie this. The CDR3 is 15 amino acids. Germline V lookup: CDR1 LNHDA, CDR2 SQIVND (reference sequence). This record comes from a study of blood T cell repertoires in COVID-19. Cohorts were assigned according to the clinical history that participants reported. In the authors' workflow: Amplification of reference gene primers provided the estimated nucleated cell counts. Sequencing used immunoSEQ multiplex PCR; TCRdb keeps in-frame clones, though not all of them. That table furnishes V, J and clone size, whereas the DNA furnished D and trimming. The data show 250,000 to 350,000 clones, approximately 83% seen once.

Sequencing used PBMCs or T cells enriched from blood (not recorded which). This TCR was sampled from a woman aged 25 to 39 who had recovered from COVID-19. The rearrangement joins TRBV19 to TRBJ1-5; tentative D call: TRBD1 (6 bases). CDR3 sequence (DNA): TGTGCCAGCAGTATGGGAGGGGGTAGCAATCAGCCCCAGCATTTT. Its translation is CASSMGGGSNQPQHF.